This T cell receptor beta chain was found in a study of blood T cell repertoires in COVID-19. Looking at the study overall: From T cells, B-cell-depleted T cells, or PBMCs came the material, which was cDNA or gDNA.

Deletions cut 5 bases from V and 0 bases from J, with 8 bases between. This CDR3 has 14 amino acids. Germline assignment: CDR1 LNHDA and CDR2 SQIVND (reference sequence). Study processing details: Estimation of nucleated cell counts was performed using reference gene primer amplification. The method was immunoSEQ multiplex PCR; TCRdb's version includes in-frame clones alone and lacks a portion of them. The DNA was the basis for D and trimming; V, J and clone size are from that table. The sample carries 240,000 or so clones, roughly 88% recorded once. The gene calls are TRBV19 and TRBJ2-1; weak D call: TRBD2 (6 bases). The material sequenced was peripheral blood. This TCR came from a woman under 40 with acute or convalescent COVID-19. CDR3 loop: CASSVGGSYNEQFF. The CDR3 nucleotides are TGTGCCAGTAGTGTGGGAGGCTCCTACAATGAGCAGTTCTTC. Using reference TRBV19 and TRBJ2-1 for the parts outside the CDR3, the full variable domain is DGGITQSPKYLFRKEGQNVTLSCEQNLNHDAMYWYRQDPGQGLRLIYYSQIVNDFQKGDIAEGYSVSREKKESFPLTVTSAQKNPTAFYLCASSVGGSYNEQFFGPGTRLTVL.